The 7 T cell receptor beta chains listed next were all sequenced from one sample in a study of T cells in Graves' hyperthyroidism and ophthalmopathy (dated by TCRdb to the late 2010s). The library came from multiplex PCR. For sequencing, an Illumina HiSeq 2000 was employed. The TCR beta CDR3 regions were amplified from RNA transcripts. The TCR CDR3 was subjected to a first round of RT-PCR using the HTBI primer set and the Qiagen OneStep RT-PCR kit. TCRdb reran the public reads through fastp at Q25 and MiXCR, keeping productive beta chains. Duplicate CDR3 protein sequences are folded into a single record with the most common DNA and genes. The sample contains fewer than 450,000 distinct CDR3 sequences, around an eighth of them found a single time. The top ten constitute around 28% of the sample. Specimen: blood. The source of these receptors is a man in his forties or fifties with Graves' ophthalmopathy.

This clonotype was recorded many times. This chain's CDR3 is CASSKRPTGNSGTGELFF. As DNA, the CDR3 is TGTGCCAGCAGTAAACGACCGACAGGGAACTCGGGCACCGGGGAGCTGTTTTTT. The chain recombines TRBV27 with TRBJ2-2; 7 bases are a match to TRBD1. CDR1 is MNHEY, CDR2 SMNVEV, per germline (reference sequence). The CDR3 is 18 residues long. J gave up 4 bases and V 5 bases, and 16 bases lay outside the gene matches.

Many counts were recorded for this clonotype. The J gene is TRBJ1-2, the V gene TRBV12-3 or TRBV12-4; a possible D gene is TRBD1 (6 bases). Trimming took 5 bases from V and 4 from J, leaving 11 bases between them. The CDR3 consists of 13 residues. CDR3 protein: CASSTTGRYGYTF. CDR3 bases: TGTGCCAGCAGTACCACAGGGCGCTATGGCTACACCTTC.

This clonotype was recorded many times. This CDR3 is CASSGRSVDEQFF. DNA of the CDR3: TGTGCCAGCAGTGGTAGGTCTGTGGATGAGCAGTTCTTC. This sequence joins TRBV2 and TRBJ2-1; D call uncertain. The CDR3 has 13 amino acids. Between the trimmed V and J ends, which lost 4 bases and 8 bases, there was a span of 12 bases. Germline V CDR1 and CDR2: SNHLY, FYNNEI.

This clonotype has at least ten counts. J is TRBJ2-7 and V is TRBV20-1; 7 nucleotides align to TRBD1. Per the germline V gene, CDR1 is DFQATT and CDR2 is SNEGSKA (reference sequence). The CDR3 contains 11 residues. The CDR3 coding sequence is TGCAGCTGGGACAGCAAGTACGAGCAGTACTTC. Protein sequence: CSWDSKYEQYF.

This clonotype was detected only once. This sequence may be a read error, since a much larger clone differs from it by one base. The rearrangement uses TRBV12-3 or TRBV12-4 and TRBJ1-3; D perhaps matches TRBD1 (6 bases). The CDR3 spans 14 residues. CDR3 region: CASRVQGSGNTTYF. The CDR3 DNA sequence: TGTGCCAGCAGGGTACAGGGTTCTGGAAACACCACATATTTT.

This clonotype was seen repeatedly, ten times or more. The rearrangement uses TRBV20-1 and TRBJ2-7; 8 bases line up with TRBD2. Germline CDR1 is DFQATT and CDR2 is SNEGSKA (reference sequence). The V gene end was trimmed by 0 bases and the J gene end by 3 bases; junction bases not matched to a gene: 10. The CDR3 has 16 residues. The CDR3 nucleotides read TGCAGTGCTAGAGATGGGGTACTAGCGGAGAACTACGAGCAGTACTTC. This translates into CSARDGVLAENYEQYF.

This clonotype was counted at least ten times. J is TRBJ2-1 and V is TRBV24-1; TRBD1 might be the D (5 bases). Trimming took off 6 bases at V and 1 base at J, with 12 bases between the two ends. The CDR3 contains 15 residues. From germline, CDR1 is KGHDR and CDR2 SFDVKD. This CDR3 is CATSTQGRSYNEQFF. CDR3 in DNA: TGTGCCACCAGTACCCAGGGCAGGTCCTACAATGAGCAGTTCTTC.